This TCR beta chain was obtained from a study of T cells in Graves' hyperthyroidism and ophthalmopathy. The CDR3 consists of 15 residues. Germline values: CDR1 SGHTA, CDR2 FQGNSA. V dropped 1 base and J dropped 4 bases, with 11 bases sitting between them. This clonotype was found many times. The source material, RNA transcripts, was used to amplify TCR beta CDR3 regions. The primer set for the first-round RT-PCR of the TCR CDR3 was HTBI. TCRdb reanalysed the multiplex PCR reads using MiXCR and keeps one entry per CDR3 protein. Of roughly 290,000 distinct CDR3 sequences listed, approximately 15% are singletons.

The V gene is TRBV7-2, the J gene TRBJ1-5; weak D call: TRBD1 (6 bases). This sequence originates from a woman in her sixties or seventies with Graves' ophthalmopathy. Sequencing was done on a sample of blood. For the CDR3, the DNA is TGTGCCAGCAGCTTAGACCGGACAGTGAATCAGCCCCAGCATTTT. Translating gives CASSLDRTVNQPQHF. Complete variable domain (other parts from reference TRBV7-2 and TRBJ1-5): GAGVSQSPSNKVTEKGKDVELRCDPISGHTALYWYRQSLGQGLEFLIYFQGNSAPDKSGLPSDRFSAERTGGSVSTLTIQRTQQEDSAVYLCASSLDRTVNQPQHFGDGTRLSIL.